Presented here are 22 T cell receptor beta chains from one specimen sequenced in a study of blood T cells in healthy people across ages. It was with a sample-barcoded 5' primer and a J-beta primer mix that a second PCR of roughly 7 to 12 cycles was run. TCRdb reprocessed the 5' RACE reads with MiXCR, giving one entry per CDR3 protein. The sample has some 930,000 distinct CDR3 sequences; approximately 32% are singletons. These data are also associated with another study on T cells of mothers and their children.

The sequenced sample consisted of blood. The source is a woman aged 35 to 49 in good health.

This clonotype showed up many times. J is TRBJ2-4 and V is TRBV28; D is undetermined. This CDR3 contains 15 residues. V lost 6 bases and J 1 base, leaving 13 bases between the germline ends. In germline, CDR1 is MDHEN, CDR2 SYDVKM. CDR3 sequence: CASSLLGAAKNIQYF. Written as DNA, the CDR3 is TGTGCCAGCAGCCTACTGGGTGCCGCCAAAAACATTCAGTACTTC.

This clonotype came up a few times. The junction and the germline gene differ at one end; a read error may be behind it. The CDR3 here is CSAPEGGNYGHTF. CDR3 coding DNA: TGCAGTGCCCCCGAGGGAGGGAACTATGGCCACACCTTC. The gene calls are TRBV20-1 and TRBJ1-2; D is ambiguous. The CDR3 runs to 13 residues. Germline lookup yields CDR1 DFQATT and CDR2 SNEGSKA (reference sequence).

CDR3 coding DNA: TGTGCCAGCAGAAACGGACAGGGCGCTGAAGCTTTCTTT. It yields the protein CASRNGQGAEAFF. The chain links TRBV3-1 to TRBJ1-1; 8 bases line up with TRBD1. This CDR3 has 13 residues. V shed 6 bases, J shed 6 bases, and the junction held 6 bases outside the gene matches. Germline V gene sequence: CDR1 LGHDT, CDR2 YNNKEL (reference sequence).

This clonotype has a handful of counts. The chain uses TRBV6-2 or TRBV6-3 and TRBJ1-1; perhaps TRBD1 as D (6 bases). The CDR3 contains 13 residues. Germline values: CDR1 MNHEY, CDR2 SVGEGT. Trimming removed 9 bases from V and 0 bases from J, with 11 bases in between. The CDR3 loop reads CASPGQMNTEAFF. CDR3 bases: TGTGCCAGTCCCGGACAGATGAACACTGAAGCTTTCTTT.

This chain uses TRBV2 with TRBJ2-1, with TRBD2 matching 8 bases. This CDR3 contains 16 residues. With V trimmed by 3 bases and J by 4 bases, 8 bases remained unmatched. Per the germline V gene, CDR1 is SNHLY and CDR2 is FYNNEI. The CDR3 DNA sequence: TGTGCCAGCAGTGATCCCGGGCGGGGGGATTACAATGAGCAGTTCTTC. It codes for CASSDPGRGDYNEQFF.

This clonotype was seen more than once but under ten times. This chain connects TRBV10-3 to TRBJ1-2; D possibly corresponds to TRBD1 (5 bases). Germline lookup yields CDR1 ENHRY and CDR2 SYGVKD. This CDR3 spans 14 amino acids. V was cut by 3 bases and J by 6 bases, with 14 bases left in between. The CDR3, as DNA: TGTGCCATCAGTGAAAAGACAGTTGGGGATGGCTACACCTTC. Protein: CAISEKTVGDGYTF.

Ten or more counts support this clonotype. The chain employs TRBV4-2 and TRBJ2-5; 15 nucleotides agree with TRBD2. Germline CDR1 reads LGHNA; CDR2 reads YNFKEQ. V was pared by 4 bases and J by 4 bases, with 4 bases of the junction left unmatched. The CDR3 loop spans 16 amino acids. The CDR3 DNA reads as TGTGCCAGCAGCCGAGGACTAGCGGGGGGGCCAGAGACCCAGTACTTC. As protein: CASSRGLAGGPETQYF.

V and J are TRBV19 and TRBJ2-1, with TRBD2 matching 13 bases. V gave up 3 bases and J gave up 0 bases; unmatched junction bases: 5. The CDR3 covers 18 residues. Germline CDR1 reads LNHDA; CDR2 reads SQIVND (reference sequence). The CDR3 bases are TGTGCCAGTAGTATGAGACTAGCGGGGGGTGGCTCCTACAATGAGCAGTTCTTC. Translated: CASSMRLAGGGSYNEQFF.

This clonotype was seen at least ten times. CDR3 bases: TGCGCCAGCAGCAATACAGGGAATCGCGCCTACGAGCAGTACTTC. Its protein product is CASSNTGNRAYEQYF. This chain uses TRBV4-1 with TRBJ2-7, with TRBD1 as a possible D gene (6 bases). The length of the CDR3 is 15 residues. Germline CDR1 MGHRA, CDR2 YSYEKL. Between the trimmed V and J ends, which lost 5 bases and 2 bases, there was a span of 16 bases.

This clonotype was detected a few times. This chain links TRBV24-1 with TRBJ1-5; D is undetermined. CDR3 length: 16 amino acids. The ends were cut back, 3 bases at V and 0 bases at J, with 11 bases in the middle. The germline gives CDR1 KGHDR, CDR2 SFDVKD. CDR3 protein: CATSDRASTSNQPQHF. The CDR3 DNA is TGTGCCACCAGTGATCGGGCTTCTACTAGCAATCAGCCCCAGCATTTT.

J is TRBJ2-7 and V is TRBV20-1; TRBD1 aligns across 8 bases. The trim removed 5 bases at V and 0 bases at J, leaving 9 bases unmatched. The CDR3 totals 15 residues. Germline V CDR1 and CDR2: DFQATT, SNEGSKA (reference sequence). In DNA, the CDR3 is TGCAGTGCTGAAACGGACAGGGCCCTCTCCTACGAGCAGTACTTC. Translated: CSAETDRALSYEQYF.

The chain is built from TRBV29-1 and TRBJ1-1; 11 bases are a match to TRBD1. The CDR3 spans 13 residues. CDR1 SQVTM and CDR2 ANQGSEA come from the germline V gene. V was pared by 6 bases and J by 4 bases, with 4 bases of the junction left unmatched. CDR3 region: CSVGQGAITEAFF. DNA of the CDR3: TGCAGCGTCGGACAGGGGGCGATCACTGAAGCTTTCTTT.

This clonotype was detected many times. This chain joins TRBV12-3 or TRBV12-4 and TRBJ1-1; TRBD1 aligns across 7 bases. CDR3 length: 14 amino acids. Unmatched junction bases numbered 3, after V lost 5 bases and J lost 0 bases. The DNA for the CDR3 is TGTGCCAGCAGTCAGGGACAGATGAACACTGAAGCTTTCTTT. The encoded protein is CASSQGQMNTEAFF.

The chain joins TRBV20-1 to TRBJ1-1, with D maybe TRBD1 (6 bases). In germline, CDR1 is DFQATT, CDR2 SNEGSKA (reference sequence). The V end lost 6 bases, the J end lost 1 base, and 18 bases lay between the germline ends. The CDR3 contains 15 residues. CDR3: CSAPDRQKQNTEAFF. In nucleotides, the CDR3 is TGCAGTGCCCCCGACAGGCAGAAGCAGAACACTGAAGCTTTCTTT.

Points on this clonotype: With a much larger clone just one base away, this may be a read error. The V gene is TRBV5-1, the J gene TRBJ1-2, with TRBD1 matching 7 bases. This CDR3 is built from 14 residues. After removal of 3 bases from V and 3 bases from J, the junction contained 5 bases not matched to a gene. In germline, CDR1 is SGHRS, CDR2 YFSETQ. In DNA form, the CDR3 reads TGCGCCAGCAGCTGGGACAGCAACGACTATGGCTACACCTTC. This gives the protein CASSWDSNDYGYTF.

This clonotype was detected ten times or more. This sequence joins TRBV4-2 and TRBJ2-1; D gene unclear. The CDR3 has 12 residues. Trimming removed 0 bases at V and 9 bases at J, with 6 bases between. In germline, CDR1 is LGHNA, CDR2 YNFKEQ. The CDR3 DNA reads as TGTGCCAGCAGCCAAGATAACAGTGAGCAGTTCTTC. It yields the protein CASSQDNSEQFF.

The chain combines TRBV6-1 with TRBJ1-4; possibly TRBD1 for D (5 bases). CDR1 and CDR2 from the germline V gene are MNHNS and SASEGT. The CDR3 contains 13 residues. V lost 1 base, J lost 15 bases, and 15 bases lay in between. CDR3 sequence (DNA): TGTGCCAGCAGTGAAGACGGCAGGGTACAGGTGTTTTTT. It specifies CASSEDGRVQVFF.

Only a few counts were recorded for this clonotype. As DNA, the CDR3 is TGTGCCAGCAGTGAATTCGGAACTAGCACAGATACGCAGTATTTT. Translated, it gives CASSEFGTSTDTQYF. This sequence joins TRBV2 and TRBJ2-3; D uncertain. Germline V gene sequence: CDR1 SNHLY, CDR2 FYNNEI. The CDR3 contains 15 residues. V lost 2 bases to trimming and J lost 0 bases, with 9 bases between them.

This clonotype occurred many times. The chain carries TRBV29-1 and TRBJ1-5; D may be TRBD1 (5 bases). There are 15 residues in the CDR3. CDR1 is SQVTM and CDR2 is ANQGSEA in the germline V gene. V was shortened by 5 bases and J by 7 bases, with 21 bases between the two germline ends. CDR3 sequence reads: CSVSGGTSGNQPQHF. Here the CDR3 DNA reads TGCAGCGTTTCCGGGGGGACTTCGGGTAACCAGCCCCAGCATTTT.

The sample holds many counts of this clonotype. The genes are TRBV5-1 and TRBJ2-5, with 12 positions matching TRBD2. Losses at the gene ends were 3 bases for V and 1 base for J; bases not matched to a gene: 4. This CDR3 contains 16 residues. The germline V gene encodes CDR1 SGHRS and CDR2 YFSETQ. This chain's CDR3 is CASSSLAGGPQETQYF. Written as DNA, the CDR3 is TGCGCCAGCAGCTCACTAGCGGGGGGACCCCAAGAGACCCAGTACTTC.

CDR3 sequence (DNA): TGCAGCGTTGGGGGGACTAGCGGGGGGGCCGCCAAAAACATTCAGTACTTC. Its translation is CSVGGTSGGAAKNIQYF. This chain joins TRBV29-1 and TRBJ2-4, with 16 bases lining up with TRBD2. Germline loops: CDR1 SQVTM, CDR2 ANQGSEA. The CDR3 length is 17 residues. J lost 1 base, V lost 4 bases, and 4 bases had no gene match. The whole variable domain, filled in from reference TRBV29-1 and TRBJ2-4, reads SAVISQKPSRDICQRGTSLTIQCQVDSQVTMMFWYRQQPGQSLTLIATANQGSEATYESGFVIDKFPISRPNLTFSTLTVSNMSPEDSSIYLCSVGGTSGGAAKNIQYFGAGTRLSVL.

V and J are TRBV20-1 and TRBJ1-2; D not certain. The CDR3 totals 12 residues. Trimming removed 1 base from V and 10 bases from J, with 13 bases in between. Germline CDR1 DFQATT, CDR2 SNEGSKA (reference sequence). For the CDR3, the DNA is TGCAGTGCTAGAGTTACTGGTGATTCCTACACCTTC. It yields the protein CSARVTGDSYTF.